The 14 T cell receptor beta chains given below trace back to one sample, sequenced in a study of blood T cell repertoires in COVID-19. Data came from immunoSEQ multiplex PCR; TCRdb stores just in-frame clones and leaves some out. The sample consists of roughly 100,000 clones, 92% of them appearing once. Sequencing was carried out using peripheral blood. These receptors were collected from a man aged 45-65 years with active COVID-19.

The chain couples TRBV3-1 (or the pseudogene TRBV3-2) to TRBJ2-5; D remains unclear. The CDR3 is 13 residues long. Deletions cut 0 bases from V and 7 bases from J, with 9 bases between. The germline gives CDR1 LGHDT, CDR2 YNNKEL (reference sequence). Here the CDR3 reads CASSQDIYGTQYF. The CDR3 nucleotides read TGTGCCAGCAGCCAAGATATATACGGGACCCAGTACTTC.

V gene TRBV2 combines with J gene TRBJ1-1; TRBD1 aligns across 8 bases. Germline trimming cut 7 bases from V and 1 base from J; bases unmatched to any gene: 2. Germline loops: CDR1 SNHLY, CDR2 FYNNEI. The CDR3 has 13 residues. CDR3: CASTGTGNTEAFF. The CDR3 nucleotides are TGTGCCAGCACCGGGACAGGGAACACTGAAGCTTTCTTT.

The chain couples TRBV7-9 to TRBJ1-1; D possibly corresponds to TRBD1 (5 bases). Trimming left V 3 bases short and J 3 bases short, with 14 bases between. Germline CDR1 SEHNR, CDR2 FQNEAQ (reference sequence). There are 15 residues in the CDR3. As DNA, the CDR3 is TGTGCCAGCAGCTTTTATAGGGACTTTGACACTGAAGCTTTCTTT. Protein sequence: CASSFYRDFDTEAFF.

The chain employs TRBV5-8 and TRBJ2-5; TRBD1 aligns across 8 bases. This CDR3 has 15 residues. V was clipped by 2 bases and J by 5 bases; unmatched bases: 8. Germline-derived CDR1 and CDR2 are SGHTS and YDEGEE. CDR3 DNA: TGTGCCAGCAGCTTCGGGACAGGCCTGTGGGAGACCCAGTACTTC. Translated, it gives CASSFGTGLWETQYF.

The rearrangement links TRBV19 to TRBJ2-1; 12 bases match TRBD2. V gave up 4 bases and J gave up 0 bases; unmatched junction bases: 4. Germline V gene sequence: CDR1 LNHDA, CDR2 SQIVND (reference sequence). This CDR3 has 17 amino acids. This CDR3 is CASSSTSGRNSYNEQFF. The CDR3 DNA reads as TGTGCCAGTAGTAGCACTAGCGGGAGGAACTCCTACAATGAGCAGTTCTTC.

This clone is a singleton in its sample. DNA for the CDR3: TGTGCCAGCAGTGCCGGTGGAGTCCTAGCCAAAAACATTCAGTACTTC. Its protein product is CASSAGGVLAKNIQYF. The chain combines TRBV28 with TRBJ2-4; D is unclear. Germline loops: CDR1 MDHEN, CDR2 SYDVKM. V was clipped by 5 bases and J by 0 bases, with 14 bases between them. The CDR3 covers 16 residues.

The table lists this clone with a count of one. V gene TRBV5-1 combines with J gene TRBJ2-3; the match to TRBD2 covers 8 bases. This CDR3 has 15 amino acids. Germline V lookup: CDR1 SGHRS, CDR2 YFSETQ. The V and J ends lost 4 bases and 0 bases, in that order; junction bases with no gene match: 4. The DNA for the CDR3 is TGCGCCAGCAGCCTTAGCGGGACTAGCACAGATACGCAGTATTTT. Translation gives CASSLSGTSTDTQYF.

This chain links TRBV5-1 with TRBJ1-2; D ambiguous. This CDR3 has 14 residues. Germline V lookup: CDR1 SGHRS, CDR2 YFSETQ. Trimming took 2 bases from V and 0 from J, leaving 8 bases between them. The CDR3 nucleotides read TGCGCCAGCAGCTTAGAAGGAGCTAACTATGGCTACACCTTC. Residues: CASSLEGANYGYTF.

This clone was counted once. The V call is TRBV4-1, the J call TRBJ2-3, with 12 bases fitting TRBD2. Per germline, CDR1 MGHRA and CDR2 YSYEKL. The CDR3 runs 15 residues. V gave up 4 bases and J gave up 4 bases; unmatched junction bases: 3. CDR3 amino acids: CASSPSGRAPDTQYF. CDR3 nucleotide sequence: TGCGCCAGCAGCCCTAGCGGGAGGGCTCCAGATACGCAGTATTTT.

The chain links TRBV5-1 to TRBJ2-7; 8 positions agree with TRBD1. Germline CDR1 reads SGHRS; CDR2 reads YFSETQ. V shed 0 bases and J 3 bases; nucleotides not matched to a gene: 5. The CDR3 runs to 15 residues. As DNA, the CDR3 is TGCGCCAGCAGCTTGGGGGGCGGACAGGGCTACGAGCAGTACTTC. Protein: CASSLGGGQGYEQYF.

This clone was observed once. The chain couples TRBV2 to TRBJ1-1; D is undetermined. The CDR3 has 14 amino acids. Germline-derived CDR1 and CDR2 are SNHLY and FYNNEI. Trimming stripped 6 bases from V and 4 bases from J, with 15 bases between. CDR3 loop: CASRADGRSTEAFF. CDR3 DNA: TGTGCCAGCAGAGCCGACGGGAGGAGCACTGAAGCTTTCTTT.

The rearrangement joins TRBV4-2 to TRBJ2-1, with D hard to call. Germline assignment: CDR1 LGHNA and CDR2 YNFKEQ. V lost 0 bases to trimming and J lost 0 bases, with 6 bases between them. This CDR3 contains 15 residues. CDR3 residues: CASSQDLSSYNEQFF. CDR3 nucleotides: TGTGCCAGCAGCCAAGACCTCAGCTCCTACAATGAGCAGTTCTTC.

The rearrangement joins TRBV20-1 to TRBJ2-5; unclear D gene. Between the trimmed V and J ends, which lost 8 bases and 2 bases, there was a span of 9 bases. Germline V gene data show CDR1 as DFQATT and CDR2 as SNEGSKA (reference sequence). The length of the CDR3 is 11 residues. In DNA, the CDR3 is TGCAGTAACTACGGACAAGAGACCCAGTACTTC. It translates to CSNYGQETQYF.

This clone was found once. The CDR3 DNA is TGTGCCAGCAGTTGGGGGGATCAGCCCCAGCATTTT. Protein: CASSWGDQPQHF. The genes are TRBV12-3 or TRBV12-4 and TRBJ1-5, with D possibly matching TRBD1 (5 bases). The V end was cut by 4 bases, the J end by 5 bases, with 6 bases between. The CDR3 loop spans 12 amino acids.